This T cell receptor (beta chain) was recorded in a study of vaccination effects on CD4 cells after COVID-19. On the study more broadly: Following the second dose by a median of 72 days, the post-vaccine samples were obtained.

The method was immunoSEQ multiplex PCR; TCRdb's version includes in-frame clones alone and lacks a portion of them. Among roughly 41,000 clones listed, over 60% were seen once. With the ViraFEST assay, the study expanded antigen-specific CD4+ T cells using viral peptide pools, then sequenced them. Once cultured for 10 days, the cells underwent separation to obtain CD4+ T cells. Participants got two doses of BNT162b2 or mRNA-1273 vaccine. A density of over 1.5 million PBMC per well was used; these cells were cultured with around 10 IU/ml IL-2 and roughly 9.2 ug/ml peptides. IL-2 medium took the place of half the medium on both days 3 and 7. Study-wide points: Healthy vaccinees had only 1 of 255 vaccine-induced clones cross-react with common cold coronaviruses.

Comment on this clone: Its antigen is unknown.

The sequences come from CD4+ T cells from PBMCs cultured with HCoV-OC43 spike peptides, collected after COVID-19 vaccination. Subset specified: HCoV-OC43 spike overlapping peptide pool stimulation. The sequence came from a human donor who received a COVID-19 vaccine.

Here the CDR3 reads CASSYSDKYGYTF. CDR3 DNA sequence: TGTGCCAGCAGTTACTCGGACAAGTATGGCTACACCTTC. The chain is built from TRBV6-5 and TRBJ1-2, with D perhaps matching TRBD1 (5 bases). The CDR3 contains 13 residues. V lost 0 bases and J 5 bases, leaving 7 bases between the germline ends. Looked up from germline, CDR1 is MNHEY and CDR2 is SVGAGI.